One sample yielded the 28 T cell receptor beta chains listed below, sequenced in a study of spatial heterogeneity in lung cancer. TCRdb used MiXCR to reprocess the 5' RACE reads, holding one entry per CDR3 protein. This table holds about 5,000 distinct CDR3 sequences, 4% to 5.5% found once. Regarding time point: sample taken at primary tumor resection. Sample: normal lung tissue next to the tumor, taken at surgery. Source of these receptors: a female donor with early-stage non-small cell lung cancer.

This clonotype is labeled medium-sized. V gene TRBV7-9 combines with J gene TRBJ2-1; 10 bases match TRBD2. The germline gives CDR1 SEHNR, CDR2 FQNEAQ (reference sequence). The CDR3 is 15 residues long. Unmatched junction bases numbered 5, after V lost 1 base and J lost 8 bases. CDR3 sequence reads: CASSLGTSGFHEQFF. In DNA form, the CDR3 reads TGTGCCAGCAGCTTAGGGACTAGCGGCTTCCATGAGCAGTTCTTC.

This clonotype was observed at least ten times. This could be a read error, since a much larger clone is one nucleotide away. The rearrangement joins TRBV12-3 or TRBV12-4 to TRBJ1-2; D gene uncertain. This CDR3 comprises 12 residues. The CDR3 sequence is CASSLGGYGYNF. As DNA, the CDR3 is TGTGCCAGCAGCTTGGGTGGGTATGGCTACAACTTC.

This clonotype is deemed medium-sized. As DNA, the CDR3 is TGTGCCAGCTCTCCAGACAGGCCTCCCTTCAATGAGCAGTTCTTC. The encoded protein is CASSPDRPPFNEQFF. V usage is TRBV18 and J usage is TRBJ2-1; D possibly corresponds to TRBD1 (6 bases). Germline V lookup: CDR1 KGHSH, CDR2 LQKENI. The CDR3 covers 15 residues. V was cut by 6 bases and J by 6 bases, with 18 bases left in between.

In this sample, this clonotype is medium-sized (0.01 to 0.1%). This rearrangement joins TRBV23-1 to TRBJ2-4; D is unclear. TRBV23-1 is placed among ORFs of uncertain function. The V end was cut by 3 bases, the J end by 0 bases, with 12 bases between. CDR3 size: 16 residues. The CDR3 is CASSHPLTVAKNIQYF. The CDR3 coding sequence is TGCGCCAGCAGTCACCCATTAACGGTAGCCAAAAACATTCAGTACTTC.

This clonotype occurred many times. The rearrangement links TRBV7-9 to TRBJ1-1; 7 bases line up with TRBD1. CDR3 size: 13 residues. V lost 6 bases, J lost 3 bases, and 4 bases stayed unmatched. CDR1 and CDR2 (germline): SEHNR, FQNEAQ (reference sequence). The CDR3 DNA reads as TGTGCCAGCAGTATGGGACAGCACACTGAAGCTTTCTTT. Protein: CASSMGQHTEAFF.

This clonotype showed up many times. The chain couples TRBV20-1 to TRBJ2-7; 7 bases fit TRBD2. Germline values: CDR1 DFQATT, CDR2 SNEGSKA (reference sequence). The CDR3 contains 16 residues. The CDR3 region has the DNA TGCAGCCCAGGGAGGGGTCGCACGGGACCCGACTACGAGCAGTACTTC. Translating it yields CSPGRGRTGPDYEQYF.

This clonotype was seen ten or more times. The genes are TRBV19 and TRBJ1-5; perhaps TRBD1 as D (6 bases). The CDR3 is 14 residues long. Germline lookup yields CDR1 LNHDA and CDR2 SQIVND (reference sequence). The V gene lost 11 bases and the J gene lost 1 base, with 15 bases spanning the gap. In DNA form, the CDR3 reads TGTGCCTCGAAAGGGGGGGGAAGCAATCAGCCCCAGCATTTT. This encodes CASKGGGSNQPQHF. Full variable domain (missing parts from reference TRBV19 and TRBJ1-5): DGGITQSPKYLFRKEGQNVTLSCEQNLNHDAMYWYRQDPGQGLRLIYYSQIVNDFQKGDIAEGYSVSREKKESFPLTVTSAQKNPTAFYLCASKGGGSNQPQHFGDGTRLSIL.

In its sample, this clonotype was seen many times. The chain combines TRBV12-3 or TRBV12-4 with TRBJ2-5; D remains unclear. Trimming shortened V by 6 bases and J by 5 bases, and 10 bases separated the two germline ends. The CDR3 contains 12 residues. This CDR3 reads CASRYGPETQYF. The CDR3 DNA reads as TGTGCCAGCAGATATGGTCCGGAGACCCAGTACTTC.

This clonotype is medium-sized by share. This chain uses TRBV20-1 with TRBJ2-1; D tentatively fits TRBD1 or TRBD2 (5 bases each). V was trimmed by 1 base and J by 3 bases, leaving 16 bases between them. Germline V gene data show CDR1 as DFQATT and CDR2 as SNEGSKA (reference sequence). The CDR3 extends over 16 amino acids. The CDR3 spells CSARVVGTSIYNEQFF. For the CDR3, the DNA is TGCAGTGCTAGAGTGGTCGGGACCTCGATCTACAATGAGCAGTTCTTC.

V is TRBV5-4 and J is TRBJ2-2, with TRBD1 matching 8 bases. The CDR3 runs to 15 residues. Germline lookup yields CDR1 SGHNT and CDR2 YYREEE (reference sequence). Trimming cost V 5 bases and J 7 bases; bases outside gene matches: 10. This CDR3 is CASSRSQGAFGELFF. The CDR3 DNA reads TGTGCCAGCAGTCGGAGCCAGGGGGCGTTCGGGGAGCTGTTTTTT.

This clonotype was counted at least ten times. The rearrangement links TRBV18 to TRBJ1-4; 8 bases are a match to TRBD1. CDR3 length equals 14 residues. Germline V gives CDR1 KGHSH, CDR2 LQKENI. The J segment lost 7 bases and the V segment lost 5 bases, leaving 6 bases of the junction unmatched. CDR3 protein: CASSTGQVVEKLFF. In DNA form, the CDR3 reads TGTGCCAGCTCAACGGGACAGGTGGTTGAAAAACTGTTTTTT.

This clonotype counts as medium-sized. The chain is built from TRBV7-8 and TRBJ1-2; no reliable D call. There are 17 residues in the CDR3. Trimming pared 1 base from V and 2 bases from J, leaving 17 bases between. Germline assignment: CDR1 SGHVS and CDR2 FQNEAQ. Here the CDR3 DNA reads TGTGCCAGCAGCTTAGAATGGGGAGGAGCCCCAAACTATGGCTACACCTTC. Translation: CASSLEWGGAPNYGYTF. The variable domain in full, completed from reference TRBV7-8 and TRBJ1-2, reads GAGVSQSPRYKVAKRGQDVALRCDPISGHVSLFWYQQALGQGPEFLTYFQNEAQLDKSGLPSDRFFAERPEGSVSTLKIQRTQQEDSAVYLCASSLEWGGAPNYGYTFGSGTRLTVV.

This clonotype was detected ten times or more. The V and J genes are TRBV7-8 and TRBJ2-1; D gene uncertain. The V and J ends lost 1 base and 1 base respectively, with 8 bases between them. Germline V gene data show CDR1 as SGHVS and CDR2 as FQNEAQ. The length of the CDR3 is 15 residues. This chain's CDR3 is CASSLDWGSYNEQFF. The CDR3 coding sequence is TGTGCCAGCAGCTTAGATTGGGGTTCCTACAATGAGCAGTTCTTC.

In its sample, this clonotype is medium-sized. CDR3 sequence (DNA): TGTGCCAGCAGTTTCCCCCTGGCTAGCGGGAGCAAAAATGAGCAGTTCTTC. Protein product: CASSFPLASGSKNEQFF. This rearrangement joins TRBV28 to TRBJ2-1; 10 bases line up with TRBD2. The V gene end was trimmed by 3 bases and the J gene end by 7 bases; junction bases not matched to a gene: 12. CDR1 is MDHEN, CDR2 SYDVKM, per germline. There are 17 residues in the CDR3.

This clonotype was found a few times. CDR3: CASSYYQNTGELFF. The CDR3 nucleotides read TGTGCCAGCAGTTACTATCAGAACACCGGGGAGCTGTTTTTT. The V call is TRBV6-5, the J call TRBJ2-2, with D unclear. This CDR3 spans 14 amino acids. V shed 1 base and J shed 1 base, with 4 bases lying between them. The germline gives CDR1 MNHEY, CDR2 SVGAGI.

By sample fraction, this clonotype is medium-sized (0.01 to 0.1%). The CDR3 region is CASSQTGGNQPQHF. CDR3 nucleotide sequence: TGTGCCAGCAGCCAGACAGGGGGCAATCAGCCCCAGCATTTT. The chain is built from TRBV6-6 and TRBJ1-5, with 8 nucleotides matching TRBD1. Per germline, CDR1 MNHNY and CDR2 SVGAGI (reference sequence). The J segment lost 2 bases and the V segment lost 6 bases, leaving 3 bases of the junction unmatched. There are 14 residues in the CDR3.

This clonotype is classed as medium-sized. The rearrangement joins TRBV7-2 to TRBJ2-1; D not resolved. CDR1 and CDR2 from the germline V gene are SGHTA and FQGNSA. This CDR3 has 13 residues. The germline V and J ends were trimmed by 0 bases and 7 bases, with 7 bases remaining between them. CDR3 in amino acids: CASSLALSNEQFF. The CDR3 nucleotides read TGTGCCAGCAGCTTAGCGCTTAGTAATGAGCAGTTCTTC.

This clonotype is categorized as medium-sized. This sequence joins TRBV2 and TRBJ2-1, with 10 bases aligning to TRBD2. With 6 bases clipped from V and 2 bases from J, the junction kept 7 bases outside the gene matches. The CDR3 is 16 amino acids. Germline assignment: CDR1 SNHLY and CDR2 FYNNEI. CDR3 protein: CASRKKSGRAYNEQFF. The CDR3 nucleotides are TGTGCCAGCAGGAAAAAAAGCGGGAGGGCCTACAATGAGCAGTTCTTC.

By sample fraction, this clonotype is medium-sized. The chain has TRBV12-3 or TRBV12-4 and TRBJ2-3, with 8 bases aligning to TRBD2. The CDR3 spans 14 residues. V lost 8 bases and J lost 6; bases outside the gene matches: 10. CDR3 amino acids: CASSLAGRGDTQYF. The CDR3 DNA sequence: TGTGCCAGCTCCTTAGCGGGAAGGGGGGATACGCAGTATTTT.

Sample share makes this clonotype medium-sized. The V gene is TRBV13, the J gene TRBJ1-1, with D maybe TRBD1 (6 bases). Trimming shortened V by 1 base and J by 5 bases, and 8 bases separated the two germline ends. The CDR3 is 13 residues long. Per germline, CDR1 PRHDT and CDR2 FYEKMQ (reference sequence). The CDR3 sequence is CASSLDRDTEAFF. For the CDR3, the DNA is TGTGCCAGCAGCTTAGACAGGGATACTGAAGCTTTCTTT.

Sample share makes this clonotype medium-sized. At one end the junction does not follow the germline gene, possibly because of a read error. The chain recombines TRBV5-1 with TRBJ1-1; D not resolved. There are 11 residues in the CDR3. Germline CDR1 and CDR2: SGHRS and YFSETQ. The CDR3 DNA reads as TGCGCAAGCAGCTTGGAGACTGAAGCTTTCTTT. Protein sequence: CASSLETEAFF.

In its sample, this clonotype ranks as medium-sized (0.01 to 0.1%). The gene calls are TRBV4-1 and TRBJ1-1; 8 bases match TRBD1. Germline V gives CDR1 MGHRA, CDR2 YSYEKL. The CDR3 is 16 residues long. The trim removed 0 bases at V and 4 bases at J, leaving 7 bases unmatched. The CDR3 spells CASSQDGQGWVTEAFF. The CDR3 bases are TGCGCCAGCAGCCAAGATGGACAGGGTTGGGTCACTGAAGCTTTCTTT.

This clonotype was observed many times. The chain employs TRBV11-2 and TRBJ1-3, with TRBD1 as a possible D gene (6 bases). CDR1 and CDR2 (germline): SGHAT, FQNNGV. The CDR3 has 15 residues. Deletions cut 3 bases from V and 3 bases from J, with 12 bases between. The CDR3 nucleotides are TGTGCCAGCAGCTTCTCCCGGACAGTTGGAAACACCATATATTTT. Translated: CASSFSRTVGNTIYF.

Only a few counts were recorded for this clonotype. The junction departs from germline at one end; a sequencing error may be responsible. This chain's CDR3 is CASSSSAGANVLNF. For the CDR3, the DNA is TGTGCCAGCAGTTCTAGCGCTGGGGCCAACGTCCTGAATTTC. The V gene is TRBV12-3 or TRBV12-4, the J gene TRBJ2-6, with TRBD2 as a possible D gene (6 bases). This CDR3 region has 14 residues.

The chain couples TRBV7-2 to TRBJ2-5, with a weak D call TRBD1 (5 bases). V shed 6 bases and J shed 5 bases, with 10 bases lying between them. This CDR3 spans 12 amino acids. Germline values: CDR1 SGHTA, CDR2 FQGNSA. The CDR3 loop is CASRRQQETQYF. DNA for the CDR3: TGTGCCAGCAGGAGACAGCAGGAGACCCAGTACTTC. The full variable domain, in which reference TRBV7-2 and TRBJ2-5 provide the parts outside the CDR3, is GAGVSQSPSNKVTEKGKDVELRCDPISGHTALYWYRQSLGQGLEFLIYFQGNSAPDKSGLPSDRFSAERTGGSVSTLTIQRTQQEDSAVYLCASRRQQETQYFGPGTRLLVL.

By share, this clonotype counts as medium-sized. This chain uses TRBV20-1 with TRBJ2-7; possibly TRBD1 for D (6 bases). V lost 0 bases to trimming and J lost 1 base, with 13 bases between them. Germline-derived CDR1 and CDR2 are DFQATT and SNEGSKA (reference sequence). CDR3 length: 15 residues. DNA of the CDR3: TGCAGTGCTAGAGATATTACAGGGTCATCCTACGAGCAGTACTTC. This encodes CSARDITGSSYEQYF.

This clonotype appeared many times. The chain joins TRBV15 to TRBJ2-1, with TRBD2 matching over 11 bases. This CDR3 is built from 15 residues. Trimming took 3 bases from V and 9 from J; bases not matched to a gene: 7. Germline CDR1 reads LNHNV; CDR2 reads YYDKDF (reference sequence). Here the CDR3 reads CATSRRLAGRLEQFF. In nucleotides, the CDR3 is TGTGCCACCAGCAGGCGACTAGCGGGAAGGCTTGAGCAGTTCTTC. The whole variable domain, filled in from reference TRBV15 and TRBJ2-1, reads DAMVIQNPRYQVTQFGKPVTLSCSQTLNHNVMYWYQQKSSQAPKLLFHYYDKDFNNEADTPDNFQSRRPNTSFCFLDIRSPGLGDTAMYLCATSRRLAGRLEQFFGPGTRLTVL.

This clonotype is judged medium-sized (0.01 to 0.1%). This chain joins TRBV6-6 and TRBJ1-5; D remains unclear. V dropped 10 bases and J dropped 1 base, with 17 bases sitting between them. The germline gives CDR1 MNHNY, CDR2 SVGAGI (reference sequence). This CDR3 region has 15 residues. CDR3 residues: CATLNRGPSNQPQHF. CDR3 DNA: TGTGCCACCCTAAACCGGGGTCCAAGCAATCAGCCCCAGCATTTT.